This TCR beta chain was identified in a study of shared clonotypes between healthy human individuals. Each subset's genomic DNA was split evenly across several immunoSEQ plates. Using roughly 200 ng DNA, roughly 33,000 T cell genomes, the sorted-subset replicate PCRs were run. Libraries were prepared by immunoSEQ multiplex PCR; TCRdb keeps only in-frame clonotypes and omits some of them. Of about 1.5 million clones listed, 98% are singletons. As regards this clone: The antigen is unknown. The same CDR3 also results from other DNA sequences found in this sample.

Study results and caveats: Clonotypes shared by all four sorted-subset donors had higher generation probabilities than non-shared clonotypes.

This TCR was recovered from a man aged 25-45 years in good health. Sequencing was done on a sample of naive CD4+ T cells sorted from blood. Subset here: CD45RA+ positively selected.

The CDR3 DNA is TGTGCCAGCAGCTTAGGTGGCAGCTATGGCTACACCTTC. This gives the protein CASSLGGSYGYTF. The V gene is TRBV11-2, the J gene TRBJ1-2; no firm D call. Per germline, CDR1 SGHAT and CDR2 FQNNGV. The CDR3 is made up of 13 amino acids. V was trimmed by 1 base and J by 4 bases, leaving 7 bases between them. The whole variable domain, remainder taken from reference TRBV11-2 and TRBJ1-2, is EAGVAQSPRYKIIEKRQSVAFWCNPISGHATLYWYQQILGQGPKLLIQFQNNGVVDDSQLPKDRFSAERLKGVDSTLKIQPAKLEDSAVYLCASSLGGSYGYTFGSGTRLTVV.